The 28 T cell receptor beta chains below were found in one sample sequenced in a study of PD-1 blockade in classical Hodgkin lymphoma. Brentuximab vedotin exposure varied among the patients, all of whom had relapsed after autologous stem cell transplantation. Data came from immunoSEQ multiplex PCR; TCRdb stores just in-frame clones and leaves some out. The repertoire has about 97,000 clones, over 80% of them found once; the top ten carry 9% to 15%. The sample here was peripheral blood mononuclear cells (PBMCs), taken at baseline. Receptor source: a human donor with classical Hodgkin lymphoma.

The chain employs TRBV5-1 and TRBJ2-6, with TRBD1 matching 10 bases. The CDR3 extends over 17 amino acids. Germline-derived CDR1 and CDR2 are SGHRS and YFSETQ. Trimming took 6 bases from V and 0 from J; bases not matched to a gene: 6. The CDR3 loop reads CASTRTGGVSGANVLTF. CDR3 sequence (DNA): TGCGCCAGCACCCGGACAGGGGGGGTCTCTGGGGCCAACGTCCTGACTTTC.

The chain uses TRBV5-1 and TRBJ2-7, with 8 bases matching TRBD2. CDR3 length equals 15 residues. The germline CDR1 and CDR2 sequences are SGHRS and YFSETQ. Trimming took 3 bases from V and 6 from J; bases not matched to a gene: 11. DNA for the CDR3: TGCGCCAGCAGCTCAACCCGGGGGGGAATGGGCGAGCAGTACTTC. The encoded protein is CASSSTRGGMGEQYF.

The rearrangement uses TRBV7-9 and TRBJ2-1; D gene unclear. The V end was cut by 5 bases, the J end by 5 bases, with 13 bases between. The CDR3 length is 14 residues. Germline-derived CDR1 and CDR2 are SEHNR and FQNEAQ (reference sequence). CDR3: CASSVLMTDNEQFF. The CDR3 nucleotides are TGTGCCAGCAGCGTCTTAATGACGGACAATGAGCAGTTCTTC.

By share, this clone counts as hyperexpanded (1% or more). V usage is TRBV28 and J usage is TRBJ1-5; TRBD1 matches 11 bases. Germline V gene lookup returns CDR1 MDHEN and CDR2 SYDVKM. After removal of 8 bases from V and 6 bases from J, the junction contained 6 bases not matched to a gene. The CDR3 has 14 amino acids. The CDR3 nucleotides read TGTGCCAGCCTCGGACAGGGGGCTTTTCAGCCCCAGCATTTT. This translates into CASLGQGAFQPQHF.

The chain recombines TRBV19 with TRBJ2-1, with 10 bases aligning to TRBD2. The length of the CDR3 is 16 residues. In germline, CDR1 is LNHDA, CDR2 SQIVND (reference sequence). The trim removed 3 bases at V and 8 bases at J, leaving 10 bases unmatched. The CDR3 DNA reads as TGTGCCAGTAGTATCTCTGGGGTAGCGGGAGGCTATGAGCAGTTCTTC. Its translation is CASSISGVAGGYEQFF. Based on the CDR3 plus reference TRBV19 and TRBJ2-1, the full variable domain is DGGITQSPKYLFRKEGQNVTLSCEQNLNHDAMYWYRQDPGQGLRLIYYSQIVNDFQKGDIAEGYSVSREKKESFPLTVTSAQKNPTAFYLCASSISGVAGGYEQFFGPGTRLTVL.

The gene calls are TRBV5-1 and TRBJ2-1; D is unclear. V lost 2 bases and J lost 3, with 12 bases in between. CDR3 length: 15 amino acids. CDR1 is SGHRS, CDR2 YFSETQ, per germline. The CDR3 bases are TGCGCCAGCAGCTTCGCTGATAGCTACTACAATGAGCAGTTCTTC. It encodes CASSFADSYYNEQFF. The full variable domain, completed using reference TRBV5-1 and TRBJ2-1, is KAGVTQTPRYLIKTRGQQVTLSCSPISGHRSVSWYQQTPGQGLQFLFEYFSETQRNKGNFPGRFSGRQFSNSRSEMNVSTLELGDSALYLCASSFADSYYNEQFFGPGTRLTVL.

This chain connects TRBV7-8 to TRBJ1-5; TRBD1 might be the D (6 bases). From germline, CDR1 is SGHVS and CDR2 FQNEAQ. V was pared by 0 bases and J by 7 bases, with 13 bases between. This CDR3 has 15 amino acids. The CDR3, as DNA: TGTGCCAGCAGCTTAGCGCAGGGGTTTGGCCAGCCCCAGCATTTT. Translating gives CASSLAQGFGQPQHF.

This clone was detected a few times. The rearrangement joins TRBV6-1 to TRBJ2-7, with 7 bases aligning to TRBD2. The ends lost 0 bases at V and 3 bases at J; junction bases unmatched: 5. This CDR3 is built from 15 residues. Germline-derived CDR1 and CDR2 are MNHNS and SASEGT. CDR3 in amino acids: CASSEARTSNYEQYF. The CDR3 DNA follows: TGTGCCAGCAGTGAAGCGAGGACTAGTAACTACGAGCAGTACTTC.

The DNA of the CDR3 is TGTGCCAGCAGCCAAGATCCGGGCAGGGCCGGGGAGCTGTTTTTT. Translating gives CASSQDPGRAGELFF. This chain links TRBV4-2 with TRBJ2-2; D possibly corresponds to TRBD1 (5 bases). Looked up from germline, CDR1 is LGHNA and CDR2 is YNFKEQ. V was cut by 0 bases and J by 6 bases, with 11 bases left in between. The CDR3 totals 15 residues.

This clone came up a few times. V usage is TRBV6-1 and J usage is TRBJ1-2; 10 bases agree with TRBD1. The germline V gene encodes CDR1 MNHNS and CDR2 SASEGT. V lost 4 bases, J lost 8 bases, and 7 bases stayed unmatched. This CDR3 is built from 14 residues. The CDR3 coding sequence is TGTGCCAGCAGTGCCCGGGACAGGGGAGGAGGCTACACCTTC. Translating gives CASSARDRGGGYTF.

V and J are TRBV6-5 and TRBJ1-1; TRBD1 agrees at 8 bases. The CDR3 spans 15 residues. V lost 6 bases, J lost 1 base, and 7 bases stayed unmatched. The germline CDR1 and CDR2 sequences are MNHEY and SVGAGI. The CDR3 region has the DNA TGTGCCAGCAGCCAGACAGGGGAGGGGAACACTGAAGCTTTCTTT. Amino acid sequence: CASSQTGEGNTEAFF.

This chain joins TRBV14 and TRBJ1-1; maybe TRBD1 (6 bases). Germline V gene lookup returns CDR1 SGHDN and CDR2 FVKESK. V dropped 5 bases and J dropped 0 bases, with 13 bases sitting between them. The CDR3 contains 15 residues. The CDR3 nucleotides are TGTGCCAGCAGCAAAAGGACAGCCGTGAACACTGAAGCTTTCTTT. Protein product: CASSKRTAVNTEAFF.

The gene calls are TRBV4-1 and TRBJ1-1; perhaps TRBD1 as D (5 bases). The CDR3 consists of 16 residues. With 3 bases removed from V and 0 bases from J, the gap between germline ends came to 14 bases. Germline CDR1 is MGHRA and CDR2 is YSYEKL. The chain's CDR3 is CASSHAPDRMNTEAFF. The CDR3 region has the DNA TGCGCCAGCAGCCACGCCCCCGACAGAATGAACACTGAAGCTTTCTTT.

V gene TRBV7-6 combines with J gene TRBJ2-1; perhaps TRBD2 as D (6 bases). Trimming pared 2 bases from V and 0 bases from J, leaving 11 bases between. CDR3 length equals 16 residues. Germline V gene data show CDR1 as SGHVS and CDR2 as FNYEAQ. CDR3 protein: CASSLSGHSSYNEQFF. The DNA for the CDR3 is TGTGCCAGCAGCTTAAGCGGGCACAGCTCCTACAATGAGCAGTTCTTC.

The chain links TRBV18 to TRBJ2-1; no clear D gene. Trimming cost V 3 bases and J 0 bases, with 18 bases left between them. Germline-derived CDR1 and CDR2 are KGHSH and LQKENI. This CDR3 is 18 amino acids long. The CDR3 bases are TGTGCCAGCTCACCCCTTAAGTTGGCTGGAATCTCCTACAATGAGCAGTTCTTC. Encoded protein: CASSPLKLAGISYNEQFF.

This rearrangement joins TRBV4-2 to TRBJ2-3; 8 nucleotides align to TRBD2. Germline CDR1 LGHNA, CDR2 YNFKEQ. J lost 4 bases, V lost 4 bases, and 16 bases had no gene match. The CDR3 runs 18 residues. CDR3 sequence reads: CASSLRGGAGEEADTQYF. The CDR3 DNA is TGTGCCAGCAGCCTCCGTGGGGGAGCGGGAGAAGAGGCAGATACGCAGTATTTT.

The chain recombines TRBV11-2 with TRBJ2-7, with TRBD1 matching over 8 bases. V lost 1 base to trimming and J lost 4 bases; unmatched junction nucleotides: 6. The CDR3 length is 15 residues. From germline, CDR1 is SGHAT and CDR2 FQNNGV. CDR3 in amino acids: CASSLAPGGAYEQYF. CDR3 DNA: TGTGCCAGCAGCTTAGCTCCAGGGGGCGCGTACGAGCAGTACTTC.

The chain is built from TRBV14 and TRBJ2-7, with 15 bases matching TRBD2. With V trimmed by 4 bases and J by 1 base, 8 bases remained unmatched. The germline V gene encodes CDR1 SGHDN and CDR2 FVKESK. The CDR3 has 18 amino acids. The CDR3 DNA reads TGTGCCAGCAGCCTGAGACCGGGACTAGCGGGAGGTTCCTACGAGCAGTACTTC. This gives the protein CASSLRPGLAGGSYEQYF.

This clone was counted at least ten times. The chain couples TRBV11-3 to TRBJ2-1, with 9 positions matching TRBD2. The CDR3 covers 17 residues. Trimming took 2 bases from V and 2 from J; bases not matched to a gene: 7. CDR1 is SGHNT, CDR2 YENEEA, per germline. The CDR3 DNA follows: TGTGCCAGCAGCTTACTCGGGCTAGCGGGAACCTACAATGAGCAGTTCTTC. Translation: CASSLLGLAGTYNEQFF.

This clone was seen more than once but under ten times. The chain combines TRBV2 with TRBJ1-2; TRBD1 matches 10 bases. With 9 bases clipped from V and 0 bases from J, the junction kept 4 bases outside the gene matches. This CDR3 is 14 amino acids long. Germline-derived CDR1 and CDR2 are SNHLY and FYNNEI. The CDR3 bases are TGTGCCAGACCGGGACAGGGGTCTAACTATGGCTACACCTTC. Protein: CARPGQGSNYGYTF.

The CDR3 nucleotides read TGCGCCAGCCGCCGGGGACAGAATAATGAAAAACTGTTTTTT. Protein: CASRRGQNNEKLFF. The chain is built from TRBV5-1 and TRBJ1-4; TRBD1 agrees at 7 bases. J lost 4 bases, V lost 7 bases, and 7 bases had no gene match. From germline, CDR1 is SGHRS and CDR2 YFSETQ. CDR3 size: 14 residues.

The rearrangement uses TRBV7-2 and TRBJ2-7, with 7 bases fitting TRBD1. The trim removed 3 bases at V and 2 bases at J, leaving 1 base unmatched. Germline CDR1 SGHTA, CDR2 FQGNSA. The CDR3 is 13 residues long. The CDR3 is CASSFTGAYEQYF. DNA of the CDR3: TGTGCCAGCAGCTTTACAGGGGCCTACGAGCAGTACTTC.

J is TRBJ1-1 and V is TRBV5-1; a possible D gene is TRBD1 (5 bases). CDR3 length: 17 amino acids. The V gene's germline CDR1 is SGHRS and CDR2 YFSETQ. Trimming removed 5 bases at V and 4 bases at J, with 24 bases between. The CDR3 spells CASSPPAGGKGGTEAFF. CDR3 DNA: TGCGCCAGCAGTCCCCCGGCCGGGGGGAAGGGCGGCACTGAAGCTTTCTTT.

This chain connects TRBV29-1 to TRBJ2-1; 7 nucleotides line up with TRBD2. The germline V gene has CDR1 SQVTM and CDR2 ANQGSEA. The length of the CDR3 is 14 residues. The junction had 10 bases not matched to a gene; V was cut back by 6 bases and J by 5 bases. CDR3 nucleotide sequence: TGCAGCGTGACCGGGAGGACCCCCCACAATGAGCAGTTCTTC. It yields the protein CSVTGRTPHNEQFF.

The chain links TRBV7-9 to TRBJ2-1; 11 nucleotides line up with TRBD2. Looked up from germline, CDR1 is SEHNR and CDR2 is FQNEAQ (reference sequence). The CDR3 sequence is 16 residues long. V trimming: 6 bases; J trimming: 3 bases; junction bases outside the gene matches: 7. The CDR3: CASSLPGLADYNEQFF. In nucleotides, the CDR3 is TGTGCCAGCAGTCTACCGGGACTAGCGGACTACAATGAGCAGTTCTTC.

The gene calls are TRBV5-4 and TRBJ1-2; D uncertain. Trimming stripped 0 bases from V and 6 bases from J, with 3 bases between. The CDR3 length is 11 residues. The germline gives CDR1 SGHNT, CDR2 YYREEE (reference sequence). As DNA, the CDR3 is TGTGCCAGCAGCTTGGACCATGGCTACACCTTC. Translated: CASSLDHGYTF.

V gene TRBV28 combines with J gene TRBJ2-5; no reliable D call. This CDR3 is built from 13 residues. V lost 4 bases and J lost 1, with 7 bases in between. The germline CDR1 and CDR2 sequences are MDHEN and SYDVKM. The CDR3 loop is CASSSPPQETQYF. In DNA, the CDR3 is TGTGCCAGCAGTTCCCCCCCCCAAGAGACCCAGTACTTC.

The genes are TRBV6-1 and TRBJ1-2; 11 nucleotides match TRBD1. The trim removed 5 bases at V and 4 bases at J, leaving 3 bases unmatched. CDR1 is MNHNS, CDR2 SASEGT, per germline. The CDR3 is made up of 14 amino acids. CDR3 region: CASSLGTGGYGYTF. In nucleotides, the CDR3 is TGTGCCAGCAGTCTTGGGACAGGGGGCTATGGCTACACCTTC.